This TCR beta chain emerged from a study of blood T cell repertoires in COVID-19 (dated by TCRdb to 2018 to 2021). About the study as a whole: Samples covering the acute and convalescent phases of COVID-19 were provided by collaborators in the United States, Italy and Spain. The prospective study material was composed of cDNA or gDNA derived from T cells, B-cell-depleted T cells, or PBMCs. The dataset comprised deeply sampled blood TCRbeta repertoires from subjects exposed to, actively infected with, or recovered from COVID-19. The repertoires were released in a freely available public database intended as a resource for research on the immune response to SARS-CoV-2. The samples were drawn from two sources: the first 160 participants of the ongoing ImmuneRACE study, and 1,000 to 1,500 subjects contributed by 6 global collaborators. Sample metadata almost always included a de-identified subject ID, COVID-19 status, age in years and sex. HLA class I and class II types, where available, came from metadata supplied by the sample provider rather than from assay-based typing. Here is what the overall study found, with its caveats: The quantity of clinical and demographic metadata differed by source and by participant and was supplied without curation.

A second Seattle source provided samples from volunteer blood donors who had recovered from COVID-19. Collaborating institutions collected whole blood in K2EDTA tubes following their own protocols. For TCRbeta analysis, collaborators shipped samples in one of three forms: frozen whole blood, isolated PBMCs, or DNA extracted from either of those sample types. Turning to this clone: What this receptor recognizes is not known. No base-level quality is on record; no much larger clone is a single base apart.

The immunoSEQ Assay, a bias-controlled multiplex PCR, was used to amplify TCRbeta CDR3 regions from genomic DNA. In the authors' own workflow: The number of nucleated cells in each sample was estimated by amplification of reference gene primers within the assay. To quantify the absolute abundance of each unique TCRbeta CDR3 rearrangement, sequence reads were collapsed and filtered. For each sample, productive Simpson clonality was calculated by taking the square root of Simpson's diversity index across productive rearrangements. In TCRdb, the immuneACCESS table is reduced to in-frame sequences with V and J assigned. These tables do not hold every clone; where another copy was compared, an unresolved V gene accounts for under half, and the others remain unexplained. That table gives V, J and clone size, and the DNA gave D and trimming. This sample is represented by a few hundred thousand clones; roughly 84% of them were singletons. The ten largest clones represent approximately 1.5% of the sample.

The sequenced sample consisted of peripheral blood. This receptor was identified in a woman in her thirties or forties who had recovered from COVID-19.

The CDR3 region: CASSYENQPQHF. The nucleotides are TGTGCCAGCAGTTACGAGAATCAGCCCCAGCATTTT. The chain links TRBV6-5 with TRBJ1-5, with the D gene call left open. The CDR3 runs 12 residues from the cysteine to the phenylalanine. The DNA shown is the 36-base CDR3, in frame from base 1. Reading the germline V gene gives CDR1 MNHEY and CDR2 SVGAGI. Trimming removed 2 bases from V and 4 bases from J, leaving 3 bases between the germline ends.